The present T cell receptor (beta chain) was sequenced within a study of cytomegalovirus exposure and HLA in healthy donors. Study-wide results and caveats: In a later analysis, at a false discovery rate of 0.05, fewer than 20,000 TCR beta sequences were associated with HLA alleles.

PCR used 60 Vbeta primers and 13 Jbeta primers. TCRdb's table, derived via immunoSEQ multiplex PCR, lists solely in-frame clones and lacks some. The sample carries 75,000 to 95,000 clones, 60% to 80% recorded once. Concerning this clone itself: Its antigen is not known.

Germline CDR1 KGHSH, CDR2 LQKENI. V was clipped by 5 bases and J by 4 bases; unmatched bases: 1. This CDR3 is 13 amino acids long. Donors had nominal health at sampling but likely had unrecorded immune exposures. The sequence came from a woman aged 25 to 45 in good health and CMV-seronegative. The chain is built from TRBV18 and TRBJ2-7, with 11 nucleotides matching TRBD1. The sequenced material came from PBMCs. The CDR3: CASSRDRGYEQYF. The CDR3 bases are TGTGCCAGCTCAAGGGACAGGGGGTACGAGCAGTACTTC.